A single sample is the source of the 12 T cell receptor beta chains below, sequenced in a study of CD8 T cells in Susac syndrome. RNA in amounts of about 0.5 to 1 ug was reverse transcribed with random hexamers. TCRdb re-derived calls from the immunoSEQ multiplex PCR reads in MiXCR, one entry per CDR3 protein. In the table there are 180,000 or so distinct CDR3 sequences, 90% to 95% of which are singletons. The material sequenced was CD4+ T cells from PBMCs. The receptors here all came from a human donor with multiple sclerosis.

The genes are TRBV29-1 and TRBJ2-1; no reliable D call. This CDR3 contains 13 residues. Germline V CDR1 and CDR2: SQVTM, ANQGSEA. The V end lost 8 bases, the J end lost 0 bases, and 11 bases lay between the germline ends. CDR3 nucleotides: TGCAGCACCAGACCCAGCTCCTACAATGAGCAGTTCTTC. Protein sequence: CSTRPSSYNEQFF.

V and J are TRBV20-1 and TRBJ1-1, with a possible D match to TRBD1 (6 bases). Between the trimmed V and J ends, which lost 6 bases and 10 bases, there was a span of 21 bases. This CDR3 is built from 13 residues. CDR1 and CDR2 (germline): DFQATT, SNEGSKA (reference sequence). Here the CDR3 DNA reads TGCAGTGCGCCGAACCCCGGGACAACAAGAGCTTTCTTT. This gives the protein CSAPNPGTTRAFF.

The rearrangement uses TRBV10-3 and TRBJ2-1, with D unclear. With 6 bases removed from V and 3 bases from J, the gap between germline ends came to 12 bases. This CDR3 comprises 14 residues. CDR1 is ENHRY and CDR2 is SYGVKD in the germline V gene. The CDR3 region is CAIRSDPFYNEQFF. The CDR3 bases are TGTGCCATCAGGTCGGACCCCTTCTACAATGAGCAGTTCTTC.

V and J are TRBV15 and TRBJ2-1, with D possibly matching TRBD1 (5 bases). CDR1 LNHNV and CDR2 YYDKDF come from the germline V gene (reference sequence). The CDR3 covers 15 residues. The V end was cut by 0 bases, the J end by 6 bases, with 12 bases between. CDR3 residues: CATSRDMGPGNEQFF. The DNA of the CDR3 is TGTGCCACCAGCAGAGATATGGGGCCAGGCAATGAGCAGTTCTTC.

The chain employs TRBV7-9 and TRBJ2-1, with unresolved D. The CDR3 consists of 12 residues. Trimming took off 5 bases at V and 10 bases at J, with 12 bases between the two ends. Germline values: CDR1 SEHNR, CDR2 FQNEAQ (reference sequence). The CDR3 here is CASSQMRLEQFF. DNA for the CDR3: TGTGCCAGCAGCCAAATGAGGTTGGAGCAGTTCTTC.

This chain links TRBV5-1 with TRBJ2-1, with a possible D match to TRBD2 (5 bases). V gave up 7 bases and J gave up 5 bases, with 7 bases separating them. The CDR3 length is 11 residues. Germline assignment: CDR1 SGHRS and CDR2 YFSETQ. In DNA form, the CDR3 reads TGCGCCAGCCGAGCGGACAATGAGCAGTTCTTC. Residues: CASRADNEQFF.

V gene TRBV5-1 combines with J gene TRBJ2-5; 9 nucleotides match TRBD1. The germline V gene encodes CDR1 SGHRS and CDR2 YFSETQ. V gave up 0 bases and J gave up 5 bases; unmatched junction bases: 5. The CDR3 totals 15 residues. The CDR3 nucleotides are TGCGCCAGCAGCTTGGTACAGGGGGCCCGCGAGACCCAGTACTTC. Its translation: CASSLVQGARETQYF.

CDR3 in amino acids: CASTKDRVDSPLHF. CDR3 coding DNA: TGTGCCAGCACCAAAGACAGGGTAGACTCACCCCTCCACTTT. The genes are TRBV12-3 or TRBV12-4 and TRBJ1-6, with 7 bases identical to TRBD1. Trimming at V came to 7 bases and at J to 10 bases, leaving 10 bases not matched to a gene. This CDR3 has 14 residues.

This clonotype was seen just once. This chain connects TRBV5-4 to TRBJ2-1, with a tentative D call TRBD2 (6 bases). Trimming took off 5 bases at V and 1 base at J, with 10 bases between the two ends. The length of the CDR3 is 14 residues. Germline V CDR1 and CDR2: SGHNT, YYREEE (reference sequence). The CDR3 DNA sequence: TGTGCCAGCAGGGACCTAGCGTCCTACAATGAGCAGTTCTTC. Translated: CASRDLASYNEQFF.

The J gene is TRBJ1-5, the V gene TRBV5-4; no clear D. V dropped 0 bases and J dropped 4 bases, with 2 bases sitting between them. The CDR3 loop spans 12 amino acids. Looked up from germline, CDR1 is SGHNT and CDR2 is YYREEE (reference sequence). CDR3 in amino acids: CASSLGNQPQHF. The CDR3 bases are TGTGCCAGCAGCTTGGGGAATCAGCCCCAGCATTTT.

The genes are TRBV20-1 and TRBJ2-3, with 8 positions matching TRBD1. CDR3 size: 14 residues. With 6 bases clipped from V and 6 bases from J, the junction kept 11 bases outside the gene matches. CDR1 and CDR2 from the germline V gene are DFQATT and SNEGSKA (reference sequence). The CDR3 here is CSAPPQGAGDTQYF. The CDR3 bases are TGCAGTGCACCCCCCCAGGGGGCTGGGGATACGCAGTATTTT.

This clonotype was seen a single time. The chain has TRBV20-1 and TRBJ2-3; TRBD2 matches at 13 bases. The germline V gene encodes CDR1 DFQATT and CDR2 SNEGSKA (reference sequence). The CDR3 totals 19 residues. V lost 1 base, J lost 3 bases, and 13 bases stayed unmatched. CDR3 in DNA: TGCAGTGCTAGAGGTACCCTCGGACTAGCGGGAGTGATGACAGATACGCAGTATTTT. It translates to CSARGTLGLAGVMTDTQYF.